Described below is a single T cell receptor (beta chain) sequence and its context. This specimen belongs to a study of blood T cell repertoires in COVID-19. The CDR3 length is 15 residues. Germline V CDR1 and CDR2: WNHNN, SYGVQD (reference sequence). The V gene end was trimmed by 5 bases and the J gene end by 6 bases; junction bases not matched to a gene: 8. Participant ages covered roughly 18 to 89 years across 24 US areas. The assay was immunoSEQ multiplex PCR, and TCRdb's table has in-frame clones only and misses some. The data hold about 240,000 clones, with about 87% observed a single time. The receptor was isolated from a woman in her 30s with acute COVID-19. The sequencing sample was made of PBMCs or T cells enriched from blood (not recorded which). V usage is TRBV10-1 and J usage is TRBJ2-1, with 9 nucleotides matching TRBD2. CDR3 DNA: TGCGCCAGCAGTTCTTCCAGCGGGGGGATCAATGAGCAGTTCTTC. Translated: CASSSSSGGINEQFF.